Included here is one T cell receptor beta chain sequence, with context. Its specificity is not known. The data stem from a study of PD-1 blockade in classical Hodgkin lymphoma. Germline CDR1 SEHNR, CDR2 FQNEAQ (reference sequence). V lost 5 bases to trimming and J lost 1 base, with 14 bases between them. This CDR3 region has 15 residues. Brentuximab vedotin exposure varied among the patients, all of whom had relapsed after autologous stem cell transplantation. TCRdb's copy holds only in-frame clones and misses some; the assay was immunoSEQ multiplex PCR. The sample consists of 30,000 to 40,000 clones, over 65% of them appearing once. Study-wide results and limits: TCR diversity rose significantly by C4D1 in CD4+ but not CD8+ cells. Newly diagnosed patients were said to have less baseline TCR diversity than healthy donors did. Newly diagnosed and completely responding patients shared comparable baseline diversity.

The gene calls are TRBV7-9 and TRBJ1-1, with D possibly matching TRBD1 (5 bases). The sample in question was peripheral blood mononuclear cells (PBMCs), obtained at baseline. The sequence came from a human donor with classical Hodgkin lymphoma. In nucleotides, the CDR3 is TGTGCCAGCAGCCGCCGGGAGAGGGGGAACACTGAAGCTTTCTTT. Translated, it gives CASSRRERGNTEAFF. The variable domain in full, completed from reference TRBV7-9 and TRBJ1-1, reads DTGVSQNPRHKITKRGQNVTFRCDPISEHNRLYWYRQTLGQGPEFLTYFQNEAQLEKSRLLSDRFSAERPKGSFSTLEIQRTEQGDSAMYLCASSRRERGNTEAFFGQGTRLTVV.